This TCR beta chain was profiled in a study of a mutant IDH1 vaccine in newly diagnosed glioma. Time point here: week 23, last vaccination. Alongside topical imiquimod, each dose of vaccine comprised 300 ug of mutant IDH1 20-mer peptide. The method was immunoSEQ multiplex PCR; TCRdb's version includes in-frame clones alone and lacks a portion of them. Altogether around 34,000 clones are present, roughly 80% being singletons, with the ten largest covering just over 5%. A word on this clone: Its antigen is still unknown.

The clonotype originates from a man between 40 and 49 years old with glioma. Source: PBMCs, taken from a glioma patient whose treatment included an IDH1 peptide vaccine.

The CDR3 reads CSARGGYKEYF. DNA of the CDR3: TGCAGTGCTAGGGGGGGTTATAAAGAGTATTTT. V is TRBV20-1 and J is TRBJ2-3, with D possibly TRBD2 on 6 matching bases. The V gene's germline CDR1 is DFQATT and CDR2 SNEGSKA (reference sequence). CDR3 length: 11 residues. V shed 3 bases and J shed 13 bases, with 14 bases lying between them.